The clone carrying this T cell receptor (beta chain) was picked up a small number of times. From the RT-PCR reads, TCRdb called clonotypes with MiXCR, one entry per CDR3 protein. The sample lists approximately 250,000 distinct CDR3 sequences, roughly 15% occurring once. This sample was included in a study of patients and donors after allogeneic stem cell transplantation. This CDR3 spans 14 amino acids. With V trimmed by 7 bases and J by 4 bases, 6 bases remained unmatched. Germline CDR1 and CDR2: MNHEY and SVGEGT. Material for sequencing was blood, either unsorted or a sorted T cell fraction (not recorded which). This clonotype was obtained from a human donor who was either an allogeneic HSCT recipient or a stem cell or donor lymphocyte infusion donor (not recorded which). It is not recorded whose cells these are; they may come from a transplant donor. The chain employs TRBV6-2 or TRBV6-3 and TRBJ2-1; 8 bases fit TRBD1. CDR3 sequence reads: CASIKTGAYNEQFF. The CDR3 bases are TGTGCCAGCATCAAGACAGGGGCATACAATGAGCAGTTCTTC.